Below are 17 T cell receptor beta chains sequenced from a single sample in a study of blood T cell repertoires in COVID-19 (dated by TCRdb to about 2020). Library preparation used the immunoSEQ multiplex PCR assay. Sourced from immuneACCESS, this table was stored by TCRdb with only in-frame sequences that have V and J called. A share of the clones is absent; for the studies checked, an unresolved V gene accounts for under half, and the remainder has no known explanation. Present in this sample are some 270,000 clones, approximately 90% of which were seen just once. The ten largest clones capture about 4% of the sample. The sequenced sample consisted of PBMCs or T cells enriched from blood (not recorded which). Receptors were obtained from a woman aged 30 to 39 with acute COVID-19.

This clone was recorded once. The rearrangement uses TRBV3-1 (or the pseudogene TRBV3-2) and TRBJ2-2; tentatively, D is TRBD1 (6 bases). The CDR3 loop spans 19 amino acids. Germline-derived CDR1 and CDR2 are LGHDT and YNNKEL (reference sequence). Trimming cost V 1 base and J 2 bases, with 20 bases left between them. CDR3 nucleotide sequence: TGTGCCAGCAGCCAAGCGCTTTCAGGACAGCCCTTCAACACCGGGGAGCTGTTTTTT. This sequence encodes CASSQALSGQPFNTGELFF.

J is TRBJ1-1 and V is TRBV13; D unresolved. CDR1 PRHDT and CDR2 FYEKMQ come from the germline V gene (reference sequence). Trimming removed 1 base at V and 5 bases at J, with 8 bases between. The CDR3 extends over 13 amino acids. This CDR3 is CASSLAQLTEAFF. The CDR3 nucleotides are TGTGCCAGCAGCTTAGCTCAGTTAACTGAAGCTTTCTTT.

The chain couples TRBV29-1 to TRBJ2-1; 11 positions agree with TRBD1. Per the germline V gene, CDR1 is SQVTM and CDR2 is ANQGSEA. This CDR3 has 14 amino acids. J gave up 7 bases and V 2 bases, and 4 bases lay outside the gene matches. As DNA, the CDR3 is TGCAGCGTTGAAATGGACAGGGGGCAAAATGAGCAGTTCTTC. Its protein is CSVEMDRGQNEQFF.

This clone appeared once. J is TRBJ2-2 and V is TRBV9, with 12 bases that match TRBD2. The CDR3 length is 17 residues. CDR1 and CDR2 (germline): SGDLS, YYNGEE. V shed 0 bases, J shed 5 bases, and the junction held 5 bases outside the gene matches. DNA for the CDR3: TGTGCCAGCAGCGTAGGGACTAGCGGGGAGACGACCGGGGAGCTGTTTTTT. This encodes CASSVGTSGETTGELFF.

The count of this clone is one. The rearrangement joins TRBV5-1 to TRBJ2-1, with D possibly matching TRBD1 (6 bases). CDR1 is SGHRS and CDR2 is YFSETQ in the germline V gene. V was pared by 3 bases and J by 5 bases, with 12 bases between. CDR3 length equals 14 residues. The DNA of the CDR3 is TGCGCCAGCAGCTCCTCAGGGGCCGACAATGAGCAGTTCTTC. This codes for CASSSSGADNEQFF. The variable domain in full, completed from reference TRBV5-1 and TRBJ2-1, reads KAGVTQTPRYLIKTRGQQVTLSCSPISGHRSVSWYQQTPGQGLQFLFEYFSETQRNKGNFPGRFSGRQFSNSRSEMNVSTLELGDSALYLCASSSSGADNEQFFGPGTRLTVL.

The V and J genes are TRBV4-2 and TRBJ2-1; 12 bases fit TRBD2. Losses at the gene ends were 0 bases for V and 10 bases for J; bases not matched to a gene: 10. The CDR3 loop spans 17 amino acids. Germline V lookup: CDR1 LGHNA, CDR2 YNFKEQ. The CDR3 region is CASSQESATGLAGEQFF. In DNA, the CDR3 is TGTGCCAGCAGCCAAGAATCGGCAACCGGACTAGCGGGGGAGCAGTTCTTC.

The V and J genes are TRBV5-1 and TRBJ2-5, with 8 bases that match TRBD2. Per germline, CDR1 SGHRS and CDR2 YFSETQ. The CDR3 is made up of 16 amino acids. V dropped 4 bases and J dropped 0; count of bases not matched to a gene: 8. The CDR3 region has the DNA TGCGCCAGCAGCATATCGACTAGCGTTCACCAAGAGACCCAGTACTTC. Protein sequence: CASSISTSVHQETQYF.

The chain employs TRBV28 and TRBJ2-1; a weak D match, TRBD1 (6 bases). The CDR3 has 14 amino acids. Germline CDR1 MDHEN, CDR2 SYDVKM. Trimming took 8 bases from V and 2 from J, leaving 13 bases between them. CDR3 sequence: CASLGQGPYNEQFF. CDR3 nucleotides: TGTGCCAGCCTTGGGCAGGGGCCCTACAATGAGCAGTTCTTC.

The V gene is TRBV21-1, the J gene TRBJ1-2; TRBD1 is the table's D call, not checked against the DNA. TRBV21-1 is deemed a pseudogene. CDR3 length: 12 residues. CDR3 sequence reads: CASIQEGEGYTF. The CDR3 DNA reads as TGTGCCAGCATACAGGAAGGGGAAGGCTACACCTTC.

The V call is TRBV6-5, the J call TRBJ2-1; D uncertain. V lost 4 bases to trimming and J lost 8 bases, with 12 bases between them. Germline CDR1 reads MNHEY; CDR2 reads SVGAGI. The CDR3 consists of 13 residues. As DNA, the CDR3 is TGTGCCAGCAGTTCTCTTCGGGTATATGAGCAGTTCTTC. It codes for CASSSLRVYEQFF.

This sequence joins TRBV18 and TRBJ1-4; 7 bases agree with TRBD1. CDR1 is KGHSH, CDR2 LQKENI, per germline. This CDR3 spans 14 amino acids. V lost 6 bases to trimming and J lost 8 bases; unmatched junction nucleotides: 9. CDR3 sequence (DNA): TGTGCCAGCTCTCGACAGGGATTTGGAGAAAAACTGTTTTTT. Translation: CASSRQGFGEKLFF.

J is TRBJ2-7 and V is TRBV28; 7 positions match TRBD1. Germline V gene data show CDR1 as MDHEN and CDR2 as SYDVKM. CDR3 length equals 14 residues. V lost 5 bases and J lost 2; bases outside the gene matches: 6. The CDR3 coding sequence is TGTGCCAGCAGTCCGGACAGGACCCCCTACGAGCAGTACTTC. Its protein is CASSPDRTPYEQYF.

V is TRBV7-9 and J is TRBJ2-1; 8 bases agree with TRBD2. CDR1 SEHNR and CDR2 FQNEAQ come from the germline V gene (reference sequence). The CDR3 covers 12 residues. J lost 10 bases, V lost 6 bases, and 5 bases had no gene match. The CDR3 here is CASSSREEEQFF. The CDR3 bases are TGTGCCAGCAGTTCGCGGGAGGAGGAGCAGTTCTTC.

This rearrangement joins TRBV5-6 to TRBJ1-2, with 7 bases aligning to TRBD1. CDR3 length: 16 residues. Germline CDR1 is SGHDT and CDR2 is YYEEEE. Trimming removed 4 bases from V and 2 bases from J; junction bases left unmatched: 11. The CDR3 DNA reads TGTGCCAGCAGCACGGGCCTACAGGGGAAGAACTATGGCTACACCTTC. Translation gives CASSTGLQGKNYGYTF.

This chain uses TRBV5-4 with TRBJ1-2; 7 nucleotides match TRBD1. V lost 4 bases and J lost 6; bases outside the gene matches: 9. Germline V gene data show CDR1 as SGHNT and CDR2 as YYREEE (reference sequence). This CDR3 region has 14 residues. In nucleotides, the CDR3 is TGTGCCAGCAGCCCCTCGACAGGGACCGATGGCTACACCTTC. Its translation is CASSPSTGTDGYTF.

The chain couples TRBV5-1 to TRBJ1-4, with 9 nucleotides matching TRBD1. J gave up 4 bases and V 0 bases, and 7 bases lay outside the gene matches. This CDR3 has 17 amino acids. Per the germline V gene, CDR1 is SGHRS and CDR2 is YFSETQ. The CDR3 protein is CASSLGRDRVVNEKLFF. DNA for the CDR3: TGCGCCAGCAGCTTGGGCCGGGACAGGGTCGTTAATGAAAAACTGTTTTTT.

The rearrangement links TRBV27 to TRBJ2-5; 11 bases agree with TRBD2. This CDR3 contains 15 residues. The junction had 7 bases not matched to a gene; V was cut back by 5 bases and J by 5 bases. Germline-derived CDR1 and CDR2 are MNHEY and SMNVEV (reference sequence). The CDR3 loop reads CASSIIAGGWETQYF. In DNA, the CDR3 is TGTGCCAGCAGTATTATAGCGGGAGGGTGGGAGACCCAGTACTTC.